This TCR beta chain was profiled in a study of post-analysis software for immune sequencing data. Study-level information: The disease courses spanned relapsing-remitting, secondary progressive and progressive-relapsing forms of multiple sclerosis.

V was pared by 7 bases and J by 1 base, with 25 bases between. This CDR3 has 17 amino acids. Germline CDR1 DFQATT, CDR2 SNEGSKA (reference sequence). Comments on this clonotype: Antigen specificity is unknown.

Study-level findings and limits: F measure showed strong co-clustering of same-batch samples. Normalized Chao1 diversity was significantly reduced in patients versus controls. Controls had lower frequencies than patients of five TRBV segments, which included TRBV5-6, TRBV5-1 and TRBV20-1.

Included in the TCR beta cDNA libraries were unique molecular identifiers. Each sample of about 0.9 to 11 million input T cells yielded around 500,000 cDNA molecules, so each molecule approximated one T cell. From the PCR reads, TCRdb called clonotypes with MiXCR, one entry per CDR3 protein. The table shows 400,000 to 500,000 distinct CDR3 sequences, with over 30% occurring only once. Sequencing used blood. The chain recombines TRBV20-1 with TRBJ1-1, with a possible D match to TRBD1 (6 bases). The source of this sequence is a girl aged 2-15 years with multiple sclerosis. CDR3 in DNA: TGCAGTGTTAAATTCCCCAGGGGAGTAATTCGGAACACTGAAGCTTTCTTT. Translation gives CSVKFPRGVIRNTEAFF.